Listed below are T cell receptor beta chains from one sample, sequenced in a study of blood T cell repertoires in COVID-19. Assay used: immunoSEQ multiplex PCR; TCRdb lists only in-frame clones, some missing. The data show approximately 300,000 clones, 75% to 90% seen once. The specimen sequenced was peripheral blood. Receptor source: a middle-aged woman with acute or convalescent COVID-19. Both conserved end residues are part of each CDR3. A D gene is named only where the DNA matches it firmly. Size values are once, few and many counts, or a class for expanded clones, and some rows have none.

clone_size | d_call | j_call | v_call | cdr3_nt | cdr3_aa
NA | TRBD1 | TRBJ2-5 | TRBV7-9 | TGTGCCAGCAGCTTATACGGACAGGGAGGCCAAGAGACCCAGTACTTC | CASSLYGQGGQETQYF
NA | TRBD1 | TRBJ1-2 | TRBV25-1 | TGTGCCAGCAGTGACAGGGACAGGGCCTATGGCTACACCTTC | CASSDRDRAYGYTF
NA | TRBD1 | TRBJ1-1 | TRBV9 | TGTGCCAGCAGCGGGGTCTACAGGGGAAGGTTCGGGACTGAAGCTTTCTTT | CASSGVYRGRFGTEAFF
once | TRBD1 | TRBJ2-5 | TRBV19 | TGTGCCAGTAGTAATACGCGGGACAGGGCCCAGTACTTC | CASSNTRDRAQYF
few | NA | TRBJ1-6 | TRBV18 | TGTGCCAGCTCACCCGGTTTGGACAGTAATTCACCCCTCCACTTT | CASSPGLDSNSPLHF
NA | NA | TRBJ2-2 | TRBV6-1 | TGTGCCAGCAGTGAAAGGGGGATGAACACCGGGGAGCTGTTTTTT | CASSERGMNTGELFF
few | NA | TRBJ1-1 | TRBV5-1 | TGCGCCAGCAGGAGACAGATGAACACTGAAGCTTTCTTT | CASRRQMNTEAFF
once | NA | TRBJ1-2 | TRBV18 | TGTGCCAGCTCACCACCTTCGGTCATCGACTATGGCTACACCTTC | CASSPPSVIDYGYTF
NA | NA | TRBJ1-2 | TRBV6-1 | TGTGCCAGCAGTGAATGGTACAGCAACTATGGCTACACCTTC | CASSEWYSNYGYTF
NA | TRBD1 | TRBJ1-2 | TRBV6-5 | TGTGCCAGTCGGGACAGGGGGGGCTATGGCTACACCTTC | CASRDRGGYGYTF
NA | TRBD1 | TRBJ2-1 | TRBV2 | TGTGCCAGCAGTGCACAGGGGTACAATGAGCAGTTCTTC | CASSAQGYNEQFF
NA | TRBD2 | TRBJ2-1 | TRBV19 | TGTGCCAGTAATACCCCGGGACTAGCGGGGTCGCATGAGCAGTTCTTC | CASNTPGLAGSHEQFF
NA | TRBD1 | TRBJ2-4 | TRBV29-1 | TGCAGCGTTGAAGATCGAAGACAGGGCGGAAACATTCAGTACTTC | CSVEDRRQGGNIQYF
NA | TRBD1 | TRBJ1-5 | TRBV9 | TGTGCCAGCAGCGTAGAAGGGGGCCTAGGTCAGCCCCAGCATTTT | CASSVEGGLGQPQHF
NA | NA | TRBJ2-3 | TRBV5-1 | TGCGCCAGCAGCTTGGTTCCTAGTAAAACAGATACGCAGTATTTT | CASSLVPSKTDTQYF
NA | TRBD2 | TRBJ2-5 | TRBV9 | TGTGCCAGCAGCGTAGGGAGCGGGGGGGGGAAAGAGACCCAGTACTTC | CASSVGSGGGKETQYF
NA | NA | TRBJ2-6 | TRBV11-2 | TGTGCCACCAGGATGAGCTCTGGGGCCAACGTCCTGACTTTC | CATRMSSGANVLTF
NA | NA | TRBJ1-6 | TRBV5-5 | TGTGCCAGCAGCTTGGTTGGTCAGGGAATGAGTTCACCCCTCCACTTT | CASSLVGQGMSSPLHF
NA | TRBD1 | TRBJ1-5 | TRBV30 | TGTGCCTGGAGCCTCGGTACAGGGGGACAGCCCCAGCATTTT | CAWSLGTGGQPQHF
NA | TRBD1 | TRBJ2-3 | TRBV7-6 | TGTGCCAGCAGCTTACTTGGGACAGGGGGCGCGGATACGCAGTATTTT | CASSLLGTGGADTQYF
NA | NA | TRBJ2-2 | TRBV19 | TGTGCCAGTAGTATGGCAACGAACACCGGGGAGCTGTTTTTT | CASSMATNTGELFF
NA | NA | TRBJ2-3 | TRBV6-5 | TGTGCCAGCAGTTACTCGAGACAGGCCTATACGCAGTATTTT | CASSYSRQAYTQYF
NA | NA | TRBJ1-6 | TRBV11-2 | TGTGCCAGCAGTCCCCGGAGCGGTTCGCCCCTCCACTTT | CASSPRSGSPLHF
NA | NA | TRBJ1-1 | TRBV11-2 | TGTGCCAGCAGCTTAGGACAGAACACTGAAGCTTTCTTT | CASSLGQNTEAFF
NA | TRBD2 | TRBJ2-1 | TRBV4-2 | TGTGCCAGCAGCCAAGATAGTAGCGGGGGATACAATGAGCAGTTCTTC | CASSQDSSGGYNEQFF